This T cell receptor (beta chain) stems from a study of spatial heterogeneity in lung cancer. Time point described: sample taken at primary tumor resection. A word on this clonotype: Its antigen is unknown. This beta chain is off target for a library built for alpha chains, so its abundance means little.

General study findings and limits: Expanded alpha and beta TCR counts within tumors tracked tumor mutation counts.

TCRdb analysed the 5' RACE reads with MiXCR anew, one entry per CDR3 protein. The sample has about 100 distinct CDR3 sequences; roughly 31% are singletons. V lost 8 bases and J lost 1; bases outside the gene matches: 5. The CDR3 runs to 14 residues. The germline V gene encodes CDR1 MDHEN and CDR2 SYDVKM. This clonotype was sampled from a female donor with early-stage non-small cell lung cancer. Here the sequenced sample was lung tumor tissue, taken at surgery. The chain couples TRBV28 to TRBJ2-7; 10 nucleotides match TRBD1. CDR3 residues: CASQGQGGSYEQYF. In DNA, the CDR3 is TGTGCCAGCCAAGGACAGGGGGGATCCTACGAGCAGTACTTC.